These 18 T cell receptor beta chains were all obtained from the same sample, sequenced in a study of beta chain features in type 1 diabetes (dated 2018 in TCRdb). Library prep was done by the immunoSEQ multiplex PCR assay. The High Capacity cDNA Reverse Transcription Kit was used to reverse transcribe all of the isolated RNA, meaning that expressed TCRB transcripts were what got sequenced. TCRdb provides this immuneACCESS table in a form limited to in-frame rearrangements. Some clones are lacking; in checked studies, under half of them reflect an unresolved V gene, and why the rest are absent is not known. Within this sample are nearly 250,000 clones, with roughly two thirds of them counted one time only. Around 0.05% of the sample goes to the ten largest clones. What was sequenced was naive CD4+ T cells from blood. This specimen's cell subset or site label, interpreted: true naive CD4+ T cells. The receptors originated from a man between 25 and 39 years old in good health.

This clone was counted between two and nine times. V is TRBV25-1 and J is TRBJ2-1, with 9 positions matching TRBD1. Germline CDR1 reads MGHDK; CDR2 reads SYGVNS. V was clipped by 8 bases and J by 3 bases; unmatched bases: 8. The CDR3 sequence is 15 residues long. The CDR3 here is CASAGQGQGYNEQFF. Here the CDR3 DNA reads TGTGCCAGCGCCGGTCAGGGACAGGGCTACAATGAGCAGTTCTTC.

The chain links TRBV25-1 to TRBJ2-3; D is perhaps TRBD2 (5 bases). The germline V gene encodes CDR1 MGHDK and CDR2 SYGVNS. The V end was cut by 1 base, the J end by 6 bases, with 11 bases between. This CDR3 is built from 14 residues. The CDR3 nucleotides read TGTGCCAGCAGTGAATTACCTCCGGGGGATACGCAGTATTTT. Its translation is CASSELPPGDTQYF.

This clone was detected a few times. The sample carries other DNA sequences with the same CDR3. The chain joins TRBV30 to TRBJ2-7; 8 nucleotides align to TRBD1. V lost 5 bases to trimming and J lost 1 base; unmatched junction nucleotides: 4. Germline V gives CDR1 GTSNPN, CDR2 SVGIG (reference sequence). The CDR3 extends over 13 amino acids. The CDR3 spells CAWSGQGSYEQYF. In nucleotides, the CDR3 is TGTGCCTGGTCAGGACAGGGTTCCTACGAGCAGTACTTC.

The chain joins TRBV7-9 to TRBJ2-3; no clear D gene. V dropped 3 bases and J dropped 0 bases, with 4 bases sitting between them. The germline gives CDR1 SEHNR, CDR2 FQNEAQ (reference sequence). CDR3 length: 13 amino acids. DNA for the CDR3: TGTGCCAGCAGCTTCGGAAGCACAGATACGCAGTATTTT. This sequence encodes CASSFGSTDTQYF.

This clone was seen only once. The V call is TRBV19, the J call TRBJ1-2; D call uncertain. Trimming cost V 4 bases and J 7 bases, with 7 bases left between them. Per germline, CDR1 LNHDA and CDR2 SQIVND (reference sequence). The CDR3 is made up of 11 amino acids. The CDR3 here is CASSSTRGYTF. The DNA of the CDR3 is TGTGCCAGTAGTAGTACACGTGGCTACACCTTC.

This clone has just a few counts. The CDR3, as DNA: TGTGCCAGCAGCCCTGGGTCACAGGGCACAGATACGCAGTATTTT. This encodes CASSPGSQGTDTQYF. The V gene is TRBV9, the J gene TRBJ2-3; D may be TRBD1 (5 bases). The CDR3 is 15 amino acids. Trimming took off 4 bases at V and 1 base at J, with 13 bases between the two ends. Per the germline V gene, CDR1 is SGDLS and CDR2 is YYNGEE.

J is TRBJ2-3 and V is TRBV30, with 8 bases lining up with TRBD1. The CDR3 sequence is 11 residues long. Germline trimming cut 4 bases from V and 10 bases from J; bases unmatched to any gene: 4. Per the germline V gene, CDR1 is GTSNPN and CDR2 is SVGIG (reference sequence). Here the CDR3 DNA reads TGTGCCTGGAAGCGACAGGGGCCGCAGTATTTT. Translating it yields CAWKRQGPQYF.

This sequence joins TRBV5-1 and TRBJ2-7, with TRBD1 matching over 12 bases. V gave up 4 bases and J gave up 6 bases; unmatched junction bases: 8. CDR1 is SGHRS, CDR2 YFSETQ, per germline. The CDR3 covers 15 residues. The CDR3 here is CASSDRDRGLGEQYF. The CDR3 region has the DNA TGCGCCAGCAGCGACCGGGACAGGGGGCTCGGCGAGCAGTACTTC.

A few counts support this clone. V gene TRBV29-1 combines with J gene TRBJ2-3; 7 bases align to TRBD2. The CDR3 spans 14 residues. V was clipped by 6 bases and J by 4 bases; unmatched bases: 10. The germline V gene encodes CDR1 SQVTM and CDR2 ANQGSEA. In DNA form, the CDR3 reads TGCAGCGTGGTGAAGCGGGAATCCCCAGATACGCAGTATTTT. As protein: CSVVKRESPDTQYF.

This clone was found once. The chain employs TRBV7-2 and TRBJ2-7; 10 positions match TRBD1. V was pared by 7 bases and J by 5 bases, with 11 bases of the junction left unmatched. CDR3 length: 15 amino acids. CDR1 and CDR2 (germline): SGHTA, FQGNSA. The CDR3 loop is CASTMTGTGAHEQYF. CDR3 in DNA: TGTGCCAGCACTATGACAGGGACAGGGGCTCACGAGCAGTACTTC.

The chain has TRBV23-1 and TRBJ2-2, with D hard to call. TRBV23-1 is an ORF for which the function is uncertain. V lost 8 bases to trimming and J lost 5 bases, with 9 bases between them. CDR3 length: 12 amino acids. The CDR3 nucleotides are TGCGCCAGCCTTTTTCTGACCGGGGAGCTGTTTTTT. It is translated as CASLFLTGELFF.

About this clone: Within the sample, other DNA sequences also encode this same CDR3. The J gene is TRBJ2-2, the V gene TRBV29-1, with D perhaps TRBD1 (6 bases). V shed 4 bases and J shed 5 bases, with 8 bases lying between them. Germline V lookup: CDR1 SQVTM, CDR2 ANQGSEA. This CDR3 has 12 amino acids. The CDR3, as DNA: TGCAGCGTTGCGGACAGAACCGGGGAGCTGTTTTTT. Translating it yields CSVADRTGELFF.

The rearrangement joins TRBV30 to TRBJ2-1, with 7 bases that match TRBD2. The CDR3 consists of 17 residues. V shed 7 bases, J shed 0 bases, and the junction held 15 bases outside the gene matches. CDR1 and CDR2 (germline): GTSNPN, SVGIG (reference sequence). In nucleotides, the CDR3 is TGTGCCTCCCGGATGGCGGGAGAAAGAAGCTCCTACAATGAGCAGTTCTTC. Encoded protein: CASRMAGERSSYNEQFF.

In the case of this clone: Other DNA sequences within the sample encode an identical CDR3. This chain links TRBV7-2 with TRBJ2-7; 7 nucleotides line up with TRBD2. Germline loops: CDR1 SGHTA, CDR2 FQGNSA. This CDR3 contains 14 residues. The V and J ends lost 0 bases and 4 bases, in that order; junction bases with no gene match: 3. CDR3 residues: CASSLAGGPYEQYF. In DNA form, the CDR3 reads TGTGCCAGCAGCTTAGCGGGAGGGCCGTACGAGCAGTACTTC.

This clone showed up just once. This sequence joins TRBV9 and TRBJ2-3; TRBD2 aligns across 11 bases. The germline V gene has CDR1 SGDLS and CDR2 YYNGEE. Losses at the gene ends were 3 bases for V and 4 bases for J; bases not matched to a gene: 10. This CDR3 has 17 residues. The CDR3 region is CASSGRIAGGPPDTQYF. The DNA for the CDR3 is TGTGCCAGCAGCGGCCGAATAGCGGGAGGGCCCCCAGATACGCAGTATTTT. Filled out from reference TRBV9 and TRBJ2-3, the complete variable domain reads DSGVTQTPKHLITATGQRVTLRCSPRSGDLSVYWYQQSLDQGLQFLIQYYNGEERAKGNILERFSAQQFPDLHSELNLSSLELGDSALYFCASSGRIAGGPPDTQYFGPGTRLTVL.

The rearrangement links TRBV30 to TRBJ1-1; the D is unclear. The CDR3 has 14 residues. Trimming stripped 1 base from V and 5 bases from J, with 14 bases between. Germline CDR1 GTSNPN, CDR2 SVGIG (reference sequence). In nucleotides, the CDR3 is TGTGCCTGGAGTGCTGACCTCGGGAGGACTGAAGCTTTCTTT. Amino acids: CAWSADLGRTEAFF. Supplemented by reference TRBV30 and TRBJ1-1, the full variable domain reads SQTIHQWPATLVQPVGSPLSLECTVEGTSNPNLYWYRQAAGRGLQLLFYSVGIGQISSEVPQNLSASRPQDRQFILSSKKLLLSDSGFYLCAWSADLGRTEAFFGQGTRLTVV.

This clone has just a few counts. The V gene is TRBV15, the J gene TRBJ1-2; D uncertain. Trimming stripped 1 base from V and 0 bases from J, with 21 bases between. The CDR3 totals 19 residues. The germline gives CDR1 LNHNV, CDR2 YYDKDF (reference sequence). The CDR3 DNA reads TGTGCCACCAGCAGAGCACAAACCCGGGCCAACTTTCCTAACTATGGCTACACCTTC. Translated: CATSRAQTRANFPNYGYTF.

V usage is TRBV30 and J usage is TRBJ2-1, with 9 bases identical to TRBD1. This CDR3 has 14 residues. Germline V gives CDR1 GTSNPN, CDR2 SVGIG (reference sequence). Unmatched junction bases numbered 5, after V lost 4 bases and J lost 4 bases. The CDR3 sequence is CAWNRGLEYNEQFF. The CDR3 DNA follows: TGTGCCTGGAACAGGGGGCTTGAGTACAATGAGCAGTTCTTC.